The clone carrying this T cell receptor beta chain was found many times. Its antigen remains unidentified. This specimen belongs to a study of regulatory T cells in long-lasting Graves disease. Points from the study as a whole: No thyroid tissue was studied; the work used peripheral blood only. Accuracy was perhaps lowered by the small sample size. Segments TRBV28, TRBJ1-2 and TRBJ2-5 showed preferential usage in persistent disease.

Germline CDR1 SGHAT, CDR2 FQNNGV. The CDR3 contains 17 residues. After removal of 0 bases from V and 0 bases from J, the junction contained 7 bases not matched to a gene. As for time point: persistent/refractory GD, antithyroid drugs over 5 years with positive TRAb. RNA from PBMCs was the source of the TCR library. CDR3-region Arm-PCR and iRepertoire HTBI primers produced the TCR beta libraries. From the multiplex PCR reads, TCRdb called clonotypes with MiXCR, one entry per CDR3 protein. The data hold 300,000 to 500,000 distinct CDR3 sequences, with roughly 20% observed a single time. The receptor's source is a female donor with Graves disease. The chain combines TRBV11-2 with TRBJ1-1, with TRBD1 identical over 7 bases. The sequences come from peripheral blood mononuclear cells (PBMCs), collected when the disease was refractory, from a patient treated with antithyroid drugs. CDR3 sequence (DNA): TGTGCCAGCAGCTTAGAATTCCGCAGGGGGGTGAACACTGAAGCTTTCTTT. Protein: CASSLEFRRGVNTEAFF.